In its sample, the clone carrying this TCR beta chain was seen a few times. This specimen comes from a study of blood T cell repertoires in COVID-19. Overall study context: Samples of COVID-19 (acute and convalescent) were obtained from the United States, Italy and Spain. In each case, the material was cDNA or gDNA derived from T cells, B-cell-depleted T cells, or PBMCs.

CDR1 is SQVTM, CDR2 ANQGSEA, per germline. The V end was cut by 5 bases, the J end by 6 bases, with 13 bases between. The CDR3 runs to 12 residues. Original processing methods: The assay estimated nucleated cells by amplifying reference gene primers. Profiled with immunoSEQ multiplex PCR; TCRdb holds only in-frame clones, not every one. V and J calls and clone size follow that table, whereas D and trimming were derived from the DNA. The table includes 100,000 to 150,000 clones, 80% to 85% detected once. The sample consisted of peripheral blood. The rearrangement uses TRBV29-1 and TRBJ1-2; D perhaps matches TRBD1 (6 bases). The sequence was collected from a woman between 45 and 60 years old with acute or convalescent COVID-19. The CDR3 protein is CSVLGQWNGYTF. CDR3 nucleotide sequence: TGCAGCGTTCTGGGACAATGGAATGGCTACACCTTC.